Below are 30 T cell receptor beta chains sequenced from a single sample in a study of cytomegalovirus exposure and HLA in healthy donors. PCR primers comprised 60 Vbeta and 13 Jbeta primers. Sequencing was performed with immunoSEQ multiplex PCR; in TCRdb, only in-frame clones are kept and a portion is missing. The table shows over 100,000 clones, with around three quarters occurring only once. The sequencing input was PBMCs. The origin of the receptors is a male donor in good health and CMV-seropositive.

The chain recombines TRBV28 with TRBJ2-2; D possibly corresponds to TRBD2 (5 bases). V lost 4 bases to trimming and J lost 4 bases, with 13 bases between them. Germline-derived CDR1 and CDR2 are MDHEN and SYDVKM. The CDR3 consists of 15 residues. CDR3 in DNA: TGTGCCAGCAGTTATGGCGGGTTGTCCACCGGGGAGCTGTTTTTT. It encodes CASSYGGLSTGELFF.

This clone is a singleton in its sample. The rearrangement uses TRBV4-1 and TRBJ1-2, with 10 bases aligning to TRBD1. Trimming removed 2 bases from V and 5 bases from J; junction bases left unmatched: 5. The V gene's germline CDR1 is MGHRA and CDR2 YSYEKL. CDR3 length: 15 amino acids. CDR3 amino acids: CASSQPGTGDYGYTF. The CDR3 DNA reads as TGCGCCAGCAGCCAACCCGGGACAGGGGATTATGGCTACACCTTC.

This clone was counted between two and nine times. The rearrangement joins TRBV9 to TRBJ2-1; 9 nucleotides align to TRBD2. The CDR3 contains 16 residues. J was trimmed by 8 bases and V by 2 bases; bases with no gene match: 11. Germline V gene sequence: CDR1 SGDLS, CDR2 YYNGEE. CDR3 in amino acids: CASSVSDSGRRDEQFF. CDR3 coding DNA: TGTGCCAGCAGCGTTTCTGACAGCGGGAGGCGGGATGAGCAGTTCTTC.

This clone was picked up one time. The CDR3 DNA reads as TGTGCCAGCAGCGTAGGATGGGGGGATCTGGGCGAGCAGTACTTC. This encodes CASSVGWGDLGEQYF. The chain carries TRBV9 and TRBJ2-7, with D possibly being TRBD2 (6 bases). V gave up 0 bases and J gave up 6 bases, with 16 bases separating them. Germline CDR1 is SGDLS and CDR2 is YYNGEE. CDR3 size: 15 residues.

The rearrangement links TRBV5-1 to TRBJ2-5; perhaps TRBD2 as D (5 bases). The length of the CDR3 is 13 residues. Germline values: CDR1 SGHRS, CDR2 YFSETQ. V was pared by 1 base and J by 5 bases, with 9 bases between. For the CDR3, the DNA is TGCGCCAGCAGCTTGAGCGGATACGAGACCCAGTACTTC. As protein: CASSLSGYETQYF. Full variable domain (rest looked up from reference TRBV5-1 and TRBJ2-5): KAGVTQTPRYLIKTRGQQVTLSCSPISGHRSVSWYQQTPGQGLQFLFEYFSETQRNKGNFPGRFSGRQFSNSRSEMNVSTLELGDSALYLCASSLSGYETQYFGPGTRLLVL.

The chain combines TRBV28 with TRBJ2-3; 8 bases are a match to TRBD2. The CDR3 loop spans 16 amino acids. V shed 0 bases, J shed 2 bases, and the junction held 4 bases outside the gene matches. CDR1 is MDHEN, CDR2 SYDVKM, per germline. This chain's CDR3 is CASSLWGTRFTDTQYF. The CDR3 DNA reads TGTGCCAGCAGTTTATGGGGGACTAGATTCACAGATACGCAGTATTTT.

V gene TRBV18 combines with J gene TRBJ1-5, with D uncertain. The CDR3 is 15 amino acids. The ends were cut back, 1 base at V and 4 bases at J, with 11 bases in the middle. Germline V gives CDR1 KGHSH, CDR2 LQKENI. The CDR3 region has the DNA TGTGCCAGCTCACCACAATGGGGAGGTAATCAGCCCCAGCATTTT. Residues: CASSPQWGGNQPQHF.

The chain has TRBV7-9 and TRBJ1-1; D gene uncertain. With 8 bases removed from V and 3 bases from J, the gap between germline ends came to 13 bases. CDR1 SEHNR and CDR2 FQNEAQ come from the germline V gene (reference sequence). CDR3 length: 13 residues. This chain's CDR3 is CASVGGIDTEAFF. DNA of the CDR3: TGTGCCAGCGTTGGAGGGATAGACACTGAAGCTTTCTTT.

CDR3 sequence (DNA): TGTGCCAGCAGCCAACCAGGACTAGCGGGAGAAGAGCAGTTCTTC. Protein product: CASSQPGLAGEEQFF. This chain connects TRBV4-2 to TRBJ2-1; 13 positions agree with TRBD2. The CDR3 sequence is 15 residues long. Germline V CDR1 and CDR2: LGHNA, YNFKEQ. The V and J ends lost 2 bases and 10 bases, in that order; junction bases with no gene match: 5.

The chain employs TRBV5-1 and TRBJ2-3; 10 positions agree with TRBD2. Germline assignment: CDR1 SGHRS and CDR2 YFSETQ. The CDR3 has 17 residues. J was trimmed by 5 bases and V by 4 bases; bases with no gene match: 13. The CDR3 sequence: CASSKLAGEGAIDTQYF. The CDR3 DNA reads as TGCGCCAGCAGCAAGCTAGCGGGAGAGGGGGCGATAGATACGCAGTATTTT.

This rearrangement joins TRBV5-5 to TRBJ1-5, with D possibly matching TRBD1 (6 bases). This CDR3 is 13 amino acids long. With 5 bases removed from V and 6 bases from J, the gap between germline ends came to 12 bases. CDR1 and CDR2 (germline): SGHKS, YYEKEE (reference sequence). CDR3 region: CASSQQGTQPQHF. The CDR3 DNA is TGTGCCAGCAGTCAACAGGGTACTCAGCCCCAGCATTTT.

The chain carries TRBV5-4 and TRBJ2-1; TRBD2 aligns across 7 bases. The CDR3 runs 16 residues. Trimming took 5 bases from V and 0 from J; bases not matched to a gene: 8. The germline V gene has CDR1 SGHNT and CDR2 YYREEE (reference sequence). CDR3 nucleotide sequence: TGTGCCAGCAGGGTGCGTGGGGGGGACTCCTACAATGAGCAGTTCTTC. It is translated as CASRVRGGDSYNEQFF.

This chain links TRBV29-1 with TRBJ1-2; tentative D call: TRBD1 (6 bases). V was pared by 7 bases and J by 6 bases, with 12 bases between. Germline CDR1 is SQVTM and CDR2 is ANQGSEA. The CDR3 loop spans 11 amino acids. CDR3 amino acids: CSAVGGHGYTF. CDR3 sequence (DNA): TGCAGCGCCGTGGGGGGGCATGGCTACACCTTC.

The CDR3 DNA follows: TGTGCCAGCAGCCTTAGCGGGGGGGCAGATACGCAGTATTTT. Protein: CASSLSGGADTQYF. The chain carries TRBV7-8 and TRBJ2-3; TRBD2 matches 11 bases. Germline CDR1 reads SGHVS; CDR2 reads FQNEAQ. J was trimmed by 4 bases and V by 5 bases; bases with no gene match: 2. This CDR3 spans 14 amino acids.

This rearrangement joins TRBV21-1 to TRBJ1-6; the D call in the table, TRBD1, was not verified against the DNA. TRBV21-1 is a documented pseudogene. CDR3 length: 17 residues. CDR3 in DNA: TGTGCCAGCAGCAAATTTAAAGACAGCTCCTATAATTCACCCCTCCACTTT. The encoded protein is CASSKFKDSSYNSPLHF.

The J gene is TRBJ2-1, the V gene TRBV5-4; 8 nucleotides line up with TRBD2. The CDR3 consists of 16 residues. With V trimmed by 0 bases and J by 7 bases, 9 bases remained unmatched. Per the germline V gene, CDR1 is SGHNT and CDR2 is YYREEE (reference sequence). CDR3 DNA sequence: TGTGCCAGCAGCTTGGGAGGGAGCGGGGGACTGAATGAGCAGTTCTTC. This codes for CASSLGGSGGLNEQFF. The variable domain in full, with the rest retrieved from reference TRBV5-4 and TRBJ2-1, is ETGVTQSPTHLIKTRGQQVTLRCSSQSGHNTVSWYQQALGQGPQFIFQYYREEENGRGNFPPRFSGLQFPNYSSELNVNALELDDSALYLCASSLGGSGGLNEQFFGPGTRLTVL.

The V call is TRBV6-6, the J call TRBJ1-1; D is perhaps TRBD1 (6 bases). Germline CDR1 reads MNHNY; CDR2 reads SVGAGI (reference sequence). CDR3 length: 13 amino acids. V lost 6 bases and J 4 bases, leaving 12 bases between the germline ends. CDR3: CASRIGTTTEAFF. The CDR3 DNA sequence: TGTGCCAGCAGGATAGGGACAACCACTGAAGCTTTCTTT.

V gene TRBV5-6 combines with J gene TRBJ1-3; D is ambiguous. The V end was cut by 0 bases, the J end by 6 bases, with 10 bases between. This CDR3 is built from 14 residues. Germline CDR1 is SGHDT and CDR2 is YYEEEE. Here the CDR3 reads CASSLGRATNTIYF. As DNA, the CDR3 is TGTGCCAGCAGCTTGGGGAGGGCGACAAACACCATATATTTT.

For the CDR3, the DNA is TGTGCCAGCAGCTCCCTCGGGACAGGGGGGTACGAGCAGTACTTC. As protein: CASSSLGTGGYEQYF. The genes are TRBV28 and TRBJ2-5; the match to TRBD1 covers 11 bases. The J call may be mistaken, given a closer DNA end match to TRBJ2-7. CDR3 size: 15 residues. CDR1 MDHEN and CDR2 SYDVKM come from the germline V gene.

The rearrangement uses TRBV27 and TRBJ1-2, with a weak D call TRBD1 (5 bases). The CDR3 consists of 14 residues. Germline V gene sequence: CDR1 MNHEY, CDR2 SMNVEV (reference sequence). Trimming removed 6 bases at V and 7 bases at J, with 18 bases between. CDR3 region: CASRRGRELSGYTF. CDR3 in DNA: TGTGCCAGCAGAAGGGGCAGGGAATTATCTGGCTACACCTTC.

J is TRBJ1-5 and V is TRBV5-4; unclear D gene. V lost 1 base and J lost 2, with 7 bases in between. Germline CDR1 and CDR2: SGHNT and YYREEE (reference sequence). This CDR3 comprises 14 residues. The CDR3 region is CASSLNGGNQPQHF. The CDR3, as DNA: TGTGCCAGCAGCTTGAACGGGGGCAATCAGCCCCAGCATTTT.

This clone has a single count. This chain joins TRBV29-1 and TRBJ2-1; 8 bases agree with TRBD2. The CDR3 is 13 residues long. Looked up from germline, CDR1 is SQVTM and CDR2 is ANQGSEA. The V segment lost 8 bases and the J segment 9 bases; nucleotides outside the gene matches: 12. This chain's CDR3 is CSTATSERGEQFF. The CDR3 DNA follows: TGCAGCACCGCGACTAGCGAGAGAGGTGAGCAGTTCTTC.

There are a few counts of this clone. This chain connects TRBV2 to TRBJ2-7, with 8 bases aligning to TRBD2. V dropped 7 bases and J dropped 1; count of bases not matched to a gene: 9. CDR3 size: 15 residues. Germline V gene sequence: CDR1 SNHLY, CDR2 FYNNEI. The CDR3 region is CASMASSGSSYEQYF. Written as DNA, the CDR3 is TGTGCCAGCATGGCATCCAGCGGGAGTTCCTACGAGCAGTACTTC.

The J gene is TRBJ2-1, the V gene TRBV27; maybe TRBD1 (6 bases). This CDR3 contains 16 residues. The germline V and J ends were trimmed by 5 bases and 4 bases, with 18 bases remaining between them. Germline V gene sequence: CDR1 MNHEY, CDR2 SMNVEV (reference sequence). In nucleotides, the CDR3 is TGTGCCAGCAGTGAGACAGGTAGGAGGCCGTACAATGAGCAGTTCTTC. Its translation is CASSETGRRPYNEQFF.

This chain uses TRBV29-1 with TRBJ2-1, with 8 bases aligning to TRBD2. CDR3 length equals 15 residues. Per the germline V gene, CDR1 is SQVTM and CDR2 is ANQGSEA. J gave up 5 bases and V 2 bases, and 8 bases lay outside the gene matches. CDR3 DNA sequence: TGCAGCGTTGAAAATACCGGGGGGGACCACAATGAGCAGTTCTTC. Its protein product is CSVENTGGDHNEQFF.

This chain uses TRBV27 with TRBJ1-5; 7 bases align to TRBD1. The CDR3 consists of 14 residues. Germline V lookup: CDR1 MNHEY, CDR2 SMNVEV (reference sequence). Trimming removed 6 bases from V and 3 bases from J; junction bases left unmatched: 5. The CDR3 here is CASSPDRYNQPQHF. CDR3 nucleotides: TGTGCCAGCAGCCCGGACAGGTACAATCAGCCCCAGCATTTT.

There are a few counts of this clone. The CDR3 sequence: CASHTQGEAFF. CDR3 bases: TGTGCCAGTCACACGCAGGGTGAAGCTTTCTTT. The chain couples TRBV19 to TRBJ1-1; TRBD1 might be the D (5 bases). Trimming shortened V by 8 bases and J by 7 bases, and 11 bases separated the two germline ends. The CDR3 covers 11 residues. Germline values: CDR1 LNHDA, CDR2 SQIVND (reference sequence). Full variable domain (missing parts from reference TRBV19 and TRBJ1-1): DGGITQSPKYLFRKEGQNVTLSCEQNLNHDAMYWYRQDPGQGLRLIYYSQIVNDFQKGDIAEGYSVSREKKESFPLTVTSAQKNPTAFYLCASHTQGEAFFGQGTRLTVV.

This chain uses TRBV5-1 with TRBJ2-5, with TRBD2 matching 9 bases. The V segment lost 4 bases and the J segment 1 base; nucleotides outside the gene matches: 5. CDR3 length: 15 residues. The germline CDR1 and CDR2 sequences are SGHRS and YFSETQ. The chain's CDR3 is CASSRVAGAQETQYF. Written as DNA, the CDR3 is TGCGCCAGCAGCCGGGTAGCGGGGGCCCAAGAGACCCAGTACTTC.

The V gene is TRBV28, the J gene TRBJ2-7; 7 bases are a match to TRBD1. From germline, CDR1 is MDHEN and CDR2 SYDVKM. Germline trimming cut 5 bases from V and 7 bases from J; bases unmatched to any gene: 8. This CDR3 has 13 amino acids. This chain's CDR3 is CASSRQGLGEQYF. The CDR3 bases are TGTGCCAGCAGTAGACAGGGTCTGGGAGAGCAGTACTTC.

The chain combines TRBV15 with TRBJ2-7, with TRBD1 matching 7 bases. Germline loops: CDR1 LNHNV, CDR2 YYDKDF (reference sequence). V lost 4 bases, J lost 3 bases, and 3 bases stayed unmatched. The CDR3 is 13 amino acids. CDR3 sequence reads: CATSNRDSYEQYF. The CDR3 nucleotides are TGTGCCACCAGCAACCGGGACAGCTACGAGCAGTACTTC.